What follows is one T cell receptor (beta chain) and its context. Which antigen it targets is not known. No base-level quality is on record; no much larger clone is a single base apart. The data stem from a study of shared clonotypes between healthy human individuals (TCRdb year 2020). Concerning the study at large: The cohort included three men and a couple of women between 18 and 49 years of age. For each donor, CD4 naive and CD4 memory were each given three plates, CD8 naive was given two plates, and CD8 memory was given one plate. To estimate repertoire size and how much clonotypes are shared between individuals, the study performed deep sequencing of blood TCR repertoires from roughly five healthy adults. To increase sequencing depth and limit assay-specific biases, different laboratories used diverse techniques to prepare libraries and sequence TCR repertoires. Each donor's leukapheresis produced roughly between roughly 0.85 and 9 billion PBMCs.

Measured from the cysteine to the phenylalanine, the CDR3 is 12 residues long. This entry keeps only the CDR3 DNA: 36 bases, framed from base 1. V is pared back by 9 bases and J by 2 bases, with 9 bases lying between the germline termini. For CDR1 and CDR2, the germline V gene (reference sequence) lists SGHNT and YYREEE. Beyond this particular receptor, the publication reports: The small number of donors limited the genetic and exposure-history diversity represented. Incomplete sequencing was indicated by rarefaction of sorted-subset datasets, despite the large sequencing depth. Naive subsets generally had larger estimated clonotype richness than memory subsets. Only blood was sampled, and tissue TCR repertoires likely differ from those in blood. Compared with non-shared clonotypes, clonotypes shared by all four sorted-subset donors had higher generation probabilities. Across a handful of donors, roughly 5.1% of naive CD4, 3% to 3.5% of naive CD8, 2.3% of memory CD4, and approximately 0.4% of memory CD8 clonotypes were shared. Pairwise subsampling indicated that sequencing depth was expected to affect the degree of clonotype sharing among donors.

The donors were healthy, HIV-negative adults who had no recently reported acute infections or vaccinations. Every donor was a Caucasian adult living in Nashville, Tennessee, USA. Magnetic negative selection was used to enrich CD4+ T cells, after which naive cells were positively selected on CD45RA and the negative fraction became the memory subset. Blood was collected by leukapheresis, and PBMCs were isolated by Ficoll-Histopaque density gradient centrifugation and then cryopreserved in liquid nitrogen vapor phase. Purity and quantity of every magnetically sorted T cell population were checked by analytical flow cytometry. Genomic DNA was isolated from every sorted fraction and measured by UV absorbance on a Nanodrop 2000c. Using the deep immunoSEQ assay, multiplex PCR amplified TCR CDR3 regions from genomic DNA. Genomic DNA extracted from each cell subset was distributed evenly over all wells of several immunoSEQ 96-well plates, and each plate served as one replicate. Each replicate PCR for sorted subsets received around 200 ng genomic DNA, equal to roughly 30,000 T cell genomes. Purified libraries were quantified with a Qubit 3.0 fluorometer, sized on a Bioanalyzer 2100, and re-quantified with the KAPA Library Quantification kit. A separate single-read 150-cycle Illumina NextSeq 550 flow cell was used to sequence each immunoSEQ 96-well plate. The authors' pipeline ran thus. The immunoSEQ output contained only junctional sequences without quality scores, so filtering could not match that applied to full-length reads. To assign V/J genes and CDR3, sequences were annotated using PyIR, a Python wrapper for IgBLAST v1.9, with IMGT germline references. Reads with weak V/J assignments (E-value above 1e-6), missing CDR3, stop codons, out-of-frame junctions, or ambiguous translated residues were removed. V3J clonotypes were defined as sequences sharing the same inferred V gene, J gene, and CDR3 amino acid sequence. Percentage overlap between repertoires was calculated by dividing the number of shared unique clonotypes by the size of the smaller repertoire. Repertoire richness was assessed with RTK rarefaction, the Chao1 estimator, and Recon v2.1 estimates of unobserved clonotypes. Generation probabilities were computed with OLGA for all TCRbeta clonotypes obtained by the gDNA method from a handful of donors. TCRdb took over this immuneACCESS table, retaining in-frame rearrangements with V and J assigned. Such tables are incomplete; in checked studies, under half of the missing clones stem from an unresolved V gene, and the remainder is unexplained. The V and J calls and the clone size are those of that table, but D and trimming were determined from the DNA. The sample table records about 1 million clones; about three quarters of these occur just once. The top ten clones comprise roughly 1.4% of the sample.

This receptor was obtained from a man aged 18 to 30 in good health. The rearrangement combines TRBV5-4 with TRBJ2-1, with the D segment identity uncertain. Sequencing was performed on memory CD4+ T cells sorted from blood. The meaning of the sample's cell subset or site label: CD45RA-negative fraction. The DNA is TGTGCCATTAGCTCACCCTACAATGAGCAGTTCTTC. This translates into CAISSPYNEQFF.